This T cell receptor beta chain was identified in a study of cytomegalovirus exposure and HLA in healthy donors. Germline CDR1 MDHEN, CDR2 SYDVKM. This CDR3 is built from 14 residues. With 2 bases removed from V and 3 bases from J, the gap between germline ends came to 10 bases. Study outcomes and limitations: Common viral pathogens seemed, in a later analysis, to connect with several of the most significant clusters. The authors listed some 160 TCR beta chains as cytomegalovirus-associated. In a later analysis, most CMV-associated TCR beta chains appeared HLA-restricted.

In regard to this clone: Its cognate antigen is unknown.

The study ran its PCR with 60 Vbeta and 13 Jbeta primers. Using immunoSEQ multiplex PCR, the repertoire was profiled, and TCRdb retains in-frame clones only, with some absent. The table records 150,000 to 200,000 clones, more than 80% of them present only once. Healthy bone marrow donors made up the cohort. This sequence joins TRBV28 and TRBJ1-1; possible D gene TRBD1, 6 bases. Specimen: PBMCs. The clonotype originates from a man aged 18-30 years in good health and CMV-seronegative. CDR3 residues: CASSLLTGHTEAFF. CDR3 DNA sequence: TGTGCCAGCAGTTTACTTACAGGGCACACTGAAGCTTTCTTT.